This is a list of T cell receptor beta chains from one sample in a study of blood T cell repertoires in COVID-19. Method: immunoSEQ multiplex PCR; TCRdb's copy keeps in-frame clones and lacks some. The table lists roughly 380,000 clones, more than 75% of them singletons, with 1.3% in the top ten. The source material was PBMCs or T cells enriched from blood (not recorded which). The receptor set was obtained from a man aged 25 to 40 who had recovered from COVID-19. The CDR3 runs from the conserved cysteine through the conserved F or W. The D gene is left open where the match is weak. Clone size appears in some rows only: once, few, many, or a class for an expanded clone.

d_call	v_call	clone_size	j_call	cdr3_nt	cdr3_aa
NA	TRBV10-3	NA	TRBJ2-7	TGTGCCATCAGTGAGCGACTGCCGGCGGTGCAGTACTTC	CAISERLPAVQYF
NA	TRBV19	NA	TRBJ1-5	TGTGCCAGTAGTATCGGGATGGTCAGGGGAGAGCCCCAGCATTTT	CASSIGMVRGEPQHF
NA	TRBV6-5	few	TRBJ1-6	TGTGCCAGCAGTCAGAGAGACAGGAGGTCCCCCCTCCACTTT	CASSQRDRRSPLHF
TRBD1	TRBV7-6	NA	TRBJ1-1	TGTGCCAGCAGCCCATTGGGACAGGGGGCAGAAGCTTTCTTT	CASSPLGQGAEAFF
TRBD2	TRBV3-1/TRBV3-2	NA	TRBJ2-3	TGTGCCAGCAGCCAAGAATCCAGCGGGGGGGCGGGCACAGATACGCAGTATTTT	CASSQESSGGAGTDTQYF
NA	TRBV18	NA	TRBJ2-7	TGTGCCAGCTCACCTGGCCAGTCCTACGAGCAGTACTTC	CASSPGQSYEQYF
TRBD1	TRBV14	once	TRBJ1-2	TGTGCCAGCAGCCCCCACTGGACAGGTCTCACTCCCTCCTATGGCTACACCTTC	CASSPHWTGLTPSYGYTF
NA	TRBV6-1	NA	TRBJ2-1	TGTGCCAGCAGTGAAGCAGCATACAATGAGCAGTTCTTC	CASSEAAYNEQFF
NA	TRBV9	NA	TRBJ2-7	TGTGCCAGCAGCCCTGGGGGGAACACCGACTACGAGCAGTACTTC	CASSPGGNTDYEQYF
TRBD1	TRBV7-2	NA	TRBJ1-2	TGTGCCAGCAGCCCGGGACAGGGGGCAGGCTATGGCTACACCTTC	CASSPGQGAGYGYTF
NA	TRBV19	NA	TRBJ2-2	TGTGCCAGTAGACAGGGAATTTTCCCCGGGGAGCTGTTTTTT	CASRQGIFPGELFF
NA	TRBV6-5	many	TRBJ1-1	TGTGCCAGCAGTTACTCGGGGGGGAACACTGAAGCTTTCTTT	CASSYSGGNTEAFF
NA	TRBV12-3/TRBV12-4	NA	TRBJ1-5	TGTGCCAGCAGTTCTGGCAATCAGCCCCAGCATTTT	CASSSGNQPQHF
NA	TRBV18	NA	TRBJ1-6	TGTGCCAGCTCAGGTGGGGACACGGCAAGCTCCTATAATTCACCCCTCCACTTT	CASSGGDTASSYNSPLHF
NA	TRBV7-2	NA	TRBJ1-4	TGTGCCAGCAGCTTACAACAGGCAACTAATGAAAAACTGTTTTTT	CASSLQQATNEKLFF
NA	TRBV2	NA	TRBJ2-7	TGTGCCAGCAGTGAAGCCGGGGGACTGCTAACCTACGAGCAGTACTTC	CASSEAGGLLTYEQYF
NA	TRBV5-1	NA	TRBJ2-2	TGCGCCAGCCACCCAGGCGGGGGCGTCACCGGGGAGCTGTTTTTT	CASHPGGGVTGELFF